This T cell receptor beta chain was obtained from a study of blood T cell repertoires in COVID-19. Study at large: Samples taken during acute and convalescent COVID-19 were collected in the United States, Italy and Spain.

Authors' data handling: It was from reference gene primer amplification that nucleated cell counts were estimated. The protocol was immunoSEQ multiplex PCR, while the TCRdb copy is restricted to in-frame clones and leaves out a portion. From that table come the V and J calls and clone size; the DNA was used to work out D and trimming. Found here are about 280,000 clones, 82% of them singletons; the top ten hold about 5%. The V and J ends lost 5 bases and 7 bases, in that order; junction bases with no gene match: 12. CDR1 is SGHTA and CDR2 is FQGTGA in the germline V gene. This CDR3 has 16 amino acids. This clone was seen at least ten times. The study recruited exposed participants who had met a COVID-19 case within 2 weeks before entry.

The specimen sequenced was PBMCs or T cells enriched from blood (not recorded which). This chain connects TRBV7-3 to TRBJ2-2, with TRBD2 matching over 8 bases. This TCR derives from a man aged 40-55 years who had been exposed to COVID-19. CDR3 amino acids: CASSGNLAGSGGELFF. CDR3 sequence (DNA): TGTGCCAGCAGCGGAAACTTAGCGGGATCTGGCGGGGAGCTGTTTTTT. The whole variable domain, remainder taken from reference TRBV7-3 and TRBJ2-2, is GAGVSQTPSNKVTEKGKYVELRCDPISGHTALYWYRQSLGQGPEFLIYFQGTGAADDSGLPNDRFFAVRPEGSVSTLKIQRTERGDSAVYLCASSGNLAGSGGELFFGEGSRLTVL.